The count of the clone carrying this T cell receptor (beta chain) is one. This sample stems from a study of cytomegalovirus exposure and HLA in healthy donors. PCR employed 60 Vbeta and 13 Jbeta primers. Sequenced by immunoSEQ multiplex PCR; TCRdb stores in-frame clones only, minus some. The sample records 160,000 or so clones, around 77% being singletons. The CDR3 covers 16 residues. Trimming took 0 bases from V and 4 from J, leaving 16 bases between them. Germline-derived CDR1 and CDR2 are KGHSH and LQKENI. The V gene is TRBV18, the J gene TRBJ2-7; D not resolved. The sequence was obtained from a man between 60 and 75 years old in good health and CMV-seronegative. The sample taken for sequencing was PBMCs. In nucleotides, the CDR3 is TGTGCCAGCTCACCACCAGGAAGCGCGTCGCAGTACGAGCAGTACTTC. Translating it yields CASSPPGSASQYEQYF. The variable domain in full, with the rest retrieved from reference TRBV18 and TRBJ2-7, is NAGVMQNPRHLVRRRGQEARLRCSPMKGHSHVYWYRQLPEEGLKFMVYLQKENIIDESGMPKERFSAEFPKEGPSILRIQQVVRGDSAAYFCASSPPGSASQYEQYFGPGTRLTVT.